This T cell receptor beta chain was obtained from a study of shared clonotypes between healthy human individuals. Assay used: immunoSEQ multiplex PCR; TCRdb lists only in-frame clones, some missing. The sample lists a few million clones; over 85% were seen once. In germline, CDR1 is LNHDA, CDR2 SQIVND (reference sequence). The germline V and J ends were trimmed by 4 bases and 0 bases, with 6 bases remaining between them. The CDR3 loop spans 13 amino acids. The chain has TRBV19 and TRBJ1-1, with D hard to call. The material sequenced was naive CD4+ T cells sorted from blood. The sample's subset: CD45RA+ positively selected. This TCR came from a man aged 18 to 29 in good health. The CDR3 DNA follows: TGTGCCAGTAGTACAGGTATGAACACTGAAGCTTTCTTT. Its protein is CASSTGMNTEAFF.